These 32 T cell receptor beta chains came from one sample sequenced in a study of CD8 T cells in ankylosing spondylitis. Via MiXCR, TCRdb re-called the 5' RACE reads, giving one row per CDR3 protein. Of nearly 350,000 distinct CDR3 sequences in the sample, roughly 15% were seen once. Material: blood, either unsorted or a sorted T cell fraction (not recorded which). These receptors came from a male donor with ankylosing spondylitis or in good health (not recorded which).

This chain joins TRBV12-3 or TRBV12-4 and TRBJ2-3, with 11 bases matching TRBD2. The CDR3 extends over 15 amino acids. J was trimmed by 5 bases and V by 6 bases; bases with no gene match: 7. CDR3 nucleotide sequence: TGTGCCAGCAGGACGACTAGCGGGGTGGGAGATACGCAGTATTTT. Amino acid sequence: CASRTTSGVGDTQYF.

This clonotype was found a few times. The V call is TRBV19, the J call TRBJ2-3; perhaps TRBD1 as D (6 bases). This CDR3 comprises 15 residues. CDR1 is LNHDA and CDR2 is SQIVND in the germline V gene (reference sequence). Trimming left V 6 bases short and J 2 bases short, with 15 bases between. In nucleotides, the CDR3 is TGTGCCAGTAGCCTGGGCGGACAGAACACAGATACGCAGTATTTT. This gives the protein CASSLGGQNTDTQYF.

This clonotype occurred once. This chain connects TRBV7-9 to TRBJ2-3; 8 nucleotides align to TRBD1. Germline V gene sequence: CDR1 SEHNR, CDR2 FQNEAQ (reference sequence). This CDR3 is built from 14 residues. Trimming at V came to 5 bases and at J to 4 bases, leaving 5 bases not matched to a gene. The CDR3 reads CASSPSGQADTQYF. The CDR3, as DNA: TGTGCCAGCAGCCCGTCGGGACAGGCAGATACGCAGTATTTT.

Only a few counts were recorded for this clonotype. The V and J genes are TRBV7-2 and TRBJ2-5, with D unclear. The CDR3 runs to 12 residues. Germline V gene lookup returns CDR1 SGHTA and CDR2 FQGNSA. V gave up 8 bases and J gave up 4 bases, with 11 bases separating them. The CDR3 protein is CASRKTSETQYF. For the CDR3, the DNA is TGTGCCAGCCGGAAGACTTCAGAGACCCAGTACTTC.

V gene TRBV12-3 or TRBV12-4 combines with J gene TRBJ2-2, with a weak D call TRBD2 (5 bases). The CDR3 extends over 15 amino acids. Trimming removed 5 bases from V and 6 bases from J, with 16 bases in between. CDR3 protein: CASSKPTIASGELFF. The CDR3 DNA reads TGTGCCAGCAGTAAGCCGACCATAGCGTCCGGGGAGCTGTTTTTT.

The CDR3 here is CASGAGQGAFNEQFF. The CDR3 bases are TGTGCTAGTGGTGCCGGACAGGGGGCCTTCAATGAGCAGTTCTTC. The chain links TRBV12-5 to TRBJ2-1; TRBD1 matches 11 bases. With 5 bases clipped from V and 6 bases from J, the junction kept 6 bases outside the gene matches. Germline CDR1 LGHNT, CDR2 FRNRAP. This CDR3 has 15 residues.

This chain uses TRBV3-1 with TRBJ2-4, with D possibly matching TRBD2 (5 bases). Per germline, CDR1 LGHDT and CDR2 YNNKEL (reference sequence). This CDR3 contains 11 residues. The V end lost 1 base, the J end lost 14 bases, and 9 bases lay between the germline ends. The CDR3 DNA follows: TGTGCCAGCAGCCAAGTGGGAGTAAAGTACTTC. It yields the protein CASSQVGVKYF.

In regard to this clonotype: The junction does not match germline at one end; this may be a read error. The V gene is TRBV7-9, the J gene TRBJ2-7; maybe TRBD1 (5 bases). The CDR3 is 16 residues long. CDR1 and CDR2 (germline): SEHNR, FQNEAQ (reference sequence). CDR3 DNA sequence: TGTGCCAGCAGCTTAGGGCAGGGTGTATTAGTCTACGAGCTGTACTTC. This sequence encodes CASSLGQGVLVYELYF.

V is TRBV4-1 and J is TRBJ2-1; 9 nucleotides align to TRBD2. Trimming at V came to 6 bases and at J to 9 bases, leaving 12 bases not matched to a gene. Germline V lookup: CDR1 MGHRA, CDR2 YSYEKL. The CDR3 is 15 amino acids. CDR3 protein: CASREAGGPTGEQFF. CDR3 nucleotides: TGCGCCAGCAGGGAGGCGGGAGGGCCAACCGGTGAGCAGTTCTTC.

The V gene is TRBV11-2, the J gene TRBJ2-2; weak D call: TRBD1 (6 bases). The ends were cut back, 3 bases at V and 4 bases at J, with 18 bases in the middle. This CDR3 has 17 amino acids. Germline lookup yields CDR1 SGHAT and CDR2 FQNNGV. DNA of the CDR3: TGTGCCAGCAGCTTTAGAGGGGCAGGGGTGTCCACCGGGGAGCTGTTTTTT. It yields the protein CASSFRGAGVSTGELFF.

This chain links TRBV7-2 with TRBJ2-3; D might be TRBD1 (6 bases). Trimming pared 1 base from V and 8 bases from J, leaving 16 bases between. Looked up from germline, CDR1 is SGHTA and CDR2 is FQGNSA. CDR3 length equals 15 residues. The CDR3 protein is CASSLDLGTTRTQYF. In DNA form, the CDR3 reads TGTGCCAGCAGCTTAGACCTTGGGACAACCCGTACGCAGTATTTT. The variable domain in full, with the rest retrieved from reference TRBV7-2 and TRBJ2-3, is GAGVSQSPSNKVTEKGKDVELRCDPISGHTALYWYRQSLGQGLEFLIYFQGNSAPDKSGLPSDRFSAERTGGSVSTLTIQRTQQEDSAVYLCASSLDLGTTRTQYFGPGTRLTVL.

The table lists this clonotype with a few counts. The rearrangement joins TRBV5-1 to TRBJ2-7; the match to TRBD1 covers 8 bases. Unmatched junction bases numbered 2, after V lost 2 bases and J lost 7 bases. Germline assignment: CDR1 SGHRS and CDR2 YFSETQ. The CDR3 contains 12 residues. This CDR3 is CASSFRTGEQYF. The CDR3 DNA reads as TGCGCCAGCAGCTTCCGGACAGGGGAGCAGTACTTC.

The chain recombines TRBV20-1 with TRBJ2-1; tentatively, D is TRBD2 (6 bases). Germline-derived CDR1 and CDR2 are DFQATT and SNEGSKA (reference sequence). The V gene lost 5 bases and the J gene lost 8 bases, with 19 bases spanning the gap. CDR3 size: 14 residues. CDR3 nucleotides: TGCAGTGCTCTTCCGGGACTGACCTGGGATGAGCAGTTCTTC. Its translation: CSALPGLTWDEQFF.

In its sample, this clonotype was seen a few times. The rearrangement uses TRBV11-2 and TRBJ2-1; D is possibly TRBD2 (6 bases). Germline assignment: CDR1 SGHAT and CDR2 FQNNGV. Trimming shortened V by 5 bases and J by 5 bases, and 19 bases separated the two germline ends. The CDR3 is 16 amino acids. CDR3 in DNA: TGTGCCAGCAGCACCCTCGGGACTTTACTAAACAATGAGCAGTTCTTC. Translating gives CASSTLGTLLNNEQFF.

This clonotype was counted only a few times. The CDR3 loop reads CAAGQGNTGELFF. The CDR3 DNA reads as TGTGCCGCGGGACAGGGGAACACCGGGGAGCTGTTTTTT. The chain carries TRBV7-8 and TRBJ2-2; TRBD1 matches at 9 bases. Germline V lookup: CDR1 SGHVS, CDR2 FQNEAQ. This CDR3 is built from 13 residues. J lost 1 base, V lost 11 bases, and 2 bases had no gene match.

The chain couples TRBV12-3 or TRBV12-4 to TRBJ2-2, with TRBD2 matching over 11 bases. V shed 5 bases and J 6 bases; nucleotides not matched to a gene: 5. CDR3 length equals 15 residues. CDR3 region: CASSQLAGDAGELFF. The CDR3 DNA reads as TGTGCCAGCAGTCAACTAGCGGGGGACGCCGGGGAGCTGTTTTTT.

A few counts support this clonotype. The chain recombines TRBV19 with TRBJ1-2; D gene unclear. Germline CDR1 LNHDA, CDR2 SQIVND (reference sequence). V shed 9 bases and J shed 8 bases, with 16 bases lying between them. This CDR3 has 12 residues. The CDR3, as DNA: TGTGCCAGGATACTTTGCGGAACCGGCTACACCTTC. Translating gives CARILCGTGYTF.

This chain joins TRBV5-1 and TRBJ2-2; no clear D. There are 15 residues in the CDR3. The V end was cut by 0 bases, the J end by 4 bases, with 10 bases between. CDR1 is SGHRS and CDR2 is YFSETQ in the germline V gene. The CDR3, as DNA: TGCGCCAGCAGCTTGGTACGGTTGGGCACCGGGGAGCTGTTTTTT. Its translation is CASSLVRLGTGELFF. Looking up the rest from reference TRBV5-1 and TRBJ2-2 gives the full variable domain: KAGVTQTPRYLIKTRGQQVTLSCSPISGHRSVSWYQQTPGQGLQFLFEYFSETQRNKGNFPGRFSGRQFSNSRSEMNVSTLELGDSALYLCASSLVRLGTGELFFGEGSRLTVL.

This clonotype has more than one count but fewer than ten. The chain has TRBV27 and TRBJ2-2, with D possibly TRBD2 on 5 matching bases. This CDR3 is built from 13 residues. The ends were cut back, 3 bases at V and 5 bases at J, with 7 bases in the middle. Germline V gene sequence: CDR1 MNHEY, CDR2 SMNVEV (reference sequence). CDR3 in DNA: TGTGCCAGCAGTTTTAGGAGGACCGGGGAGCTGTTTTTT. Amino acids: CASSFRRTGELFF.

The rearrangement uses TRBV12-3 or TRBV12-4 and TRBJ1-5; D might be TRBD1 (6 bases). V dropped 7 bases and J dropped 0 bases, with 16 bases sitting between them. CDR3 length: 16 amino acids. CDR3 in DNA: TGTGCCAGCACCCGACAGGTAGGGGATAGCAATCAGCCCCAGCATTTT. The encoded protein is CASTRQVGDSNQPQHF.

This clonotype was seen at least ten times. This rearrangement joins TRBV5-1 to TRBJ2-2, with D possibly being TRBD1 (5 bases). Deletions cut 0 bases from V and 1 base from J, with 7 bases between. Germline V CDR1 and CDR2: SGHRS, YFSETQ. CDR3 length equals 15 residues. The CDR3 protein is CASSLAGQNTGELFF. CDR3 in DNA: TGCGCCAGCAGCTTGGCCGGACAGAACACCGGGGAGCTGTTTTTT.

This clonotype was recorded a few times. The rearrangement joins TRBV6-5 to TRBJ1-1; 8 bases are shared with TRBD1. Germline V lookup: CDR1 MNHEY, CDR2 SVGAGI. The CDR3 runs 15 residues. V dropped 2 bases and J dropped 3; count of bases not matched to a gene: 5. The CDR3 sequence is CASSYGTGEDTEAFF. In DNA, the CDR3 is TGTGCCAGCAGTTACGGGACAGGTGAGGACACTGAAGCTTTCTTT.

This clonotype showed up many times. V is TRBV7-2 and J is TRBJ2-3, with 10 bases that match TRBD2. The germline V gene encodes CDR1 SGHTA and CDR2 FQGNSA. Trimming at V came to 5 bases and at J to 6 bases, leaving 8 bases not matched to a gene. The CDR3 spans 15 residues. In DNA, the CDR3 is TGTGCCAGCAGCCCTCAGCGGGAGGGCCTTGATACGCAGTATTTT. Protein sequence: CASSPQREGLDTQYF.

The chain recombines TRBV6-2 or TRBV6-3 with TRBJ2-7, with a possible D match to TRBD1 (5 bases). Germline lookup yields CDR1 MNHEY and CDR2 SVGEGT. This CDR3 region has 14 residues. Deletions cut 7 bases from V and 4 bases from J, with 17 bases between. The CDR3 spells CASMSWAGSYEQYF. The DNA of the CDR3 is TGTGCCAGCATGTCTTGGGCAGGGTCATACGAGCAGTACTTC.

There are a few counts of this clonotype. The rearrangement links TRBV5-6 to TRBJ1-2; a possible D gene is TRBD1 (5 bases). This CDR3 region has 15 residues. Germline V gene sequence: CDR1 SGHDT, CDR2 YYEEEE. With 5 bases removed from V and 5 bases from J, the gap between germline ends came to 19 bases. The CDR3 coding sequence is TGTGCCAGCAGTGGGGCGGGGCAGCATCATTATGGCTACACCTTC. As protein: CASSGAGQHHYGYTF.

This clonotype was picked up a small number of times. The rearrangement joins TRBV5-5 to TRBJ1-2; weak D call: TRBD1 (6 bases). V lost 2 bases, J lost 1 base, and 12 bases lay in between. This CDR3 contains 15 residues. Germline V lookup: CDR1 SGHKS, CDR2 YYEKEE (reference sequence). CDR3 sequence: CASSLGDTINYGYTF. DNA of the CDR3: TGTGCCAGCAGCTTAGGGGACACCATTAACTATGGCTACACCTTC.

This clonotype was found a few times. The gene calls are TRBV9 and TRBJ2-2; tentative D call: TRBD1 (5 bases). V lost 0 bases and J lost 5, with 11 bases in between. Germline lookup yields CDR1 SGDLS and CDR2 YYNGEE. CDR3 size: 15 residues. The CDR3 loop is CASSVVPSGTGELFF. In nucleotides, the CDR3 is TGTGCCAGCAGCGTAGTACCCTCAGGGACCGGGGAGCTGTTTTTT.

This clonotype has a count of ten or more. The rearrangement links TRBV5-1 to TRBJ2-7, with TRBD1 matching 8 bases. CDR3 length: 15 amino acids. The J segment lost 0 bases and the V segment lost 3 bases, leaving 5 bases of the junction unmatched. The germline gives CDR1 SGHRS, CDR2 YFSETQ. CDR3 protein: CASSSGQGLSYEQYF. The CDR3 DNA reads TGCGCCAGCAGCTCTGGACAGGGACTCTCCTACGAGCAGTACTTC.

This clonotype occurred a few times. The chain combines TRBV7-2 with TRBJ2-1, with a possible D match to TRBD1 (8 bases). CDR1 is SGHTA, CDR2 FQGNSA, per germline. V lost 5 bases to trimming and J lost 3 bases, with 14 bases between them. The CDR3 has 15 amino acids. CDR3 nucleotides: TGTGCCAGCAGCCCAGCGGGACAGGACTACAATGAGCAGTTCTTC. Amino acid sequence: CASSPAGQDYNEQFF.

CDR3: CASSERTSGRNTQYF. The CDR3 nucleotides are TGTGCCAGCAGTGAACGGACTAGCGGGAGGAATACGCAGTATTTT. The chain joins TRBV2 to TRBJ2-3; 14 bases are shared with TRBD2. After removal of 2 bases from V and 7 bases from J, the junction contained 2 bases not matched to a gene. Looked up from germline, CDR1 is SNHLY and CDR2 is FYNNEI. The CDR3 contains 15 residues.

This clonotype was observed a handful of times. The gene calls are TRBV11-1 and TRBJ2-2; D is perhaps TRBD2 (5 bases). Trimming left V 5 bases short and J 4 bases short, with 23 bases between. The CDR3 is 18 amino acids. In germline, CDR1 is SGHAT, CDR2 FQDESV (reference sequence). CDR3 sequence reads: CASSPDAGVSKGTGELFF. CDR3 in DNA: TGTGCCAGCAGCCCAGATGCCGGGGTTAGCAAGGGCACCGGGGAGCTGTTTTTT. Supplemented by reference TRBV11-1 and TRBJ2-2, the full variable domain reads EAEVAQSPRYKITEKSQAVAFWCDPISGHATLYWYRQILGQGPELLVQFQDESVVDDSQLPKDRFSAERLKGVDSTLKIQPAELGDSAMYLCASSPDAGVSKGTGELFFGEGSRLTVL.

This clonotype was observed a few times. This chain uses TRBV7-2 with TRBJ2-7; D call uncertain. V was pared by 3 bases and J by 2 bases, with 8 bases between. This CDR3 spans 13 amino acids. Germline V gives CDR1 SGHTA, CDR2 FQGNSA. CDR3 region: CASSFGEAYEQYF. The CDR3 DNA sequence: TGTGCCAGCAGCTTTGGAGAAGCCTACGAGCAGTACTTC. Based on the CDR3 plus reference TRBV7-2 and TRBJ2-7, the full variable domain is GAGVSQSPSNKVTEKGKDVELRCDPISGHTALYWYRQSLGQGLEFLIYFQGNSAPDKSGLPSDRFSAERTGGSVSTLTIQRTQQEDSAVYLCASSFGEAYEQYFGPGTRLTVT.